What follows is one T cell receptor beta chain and its context. Its antigen is undetermined. Every isolated RNA sample was fully reverse transcribed, so sequencing captured expressed TCRB transcripts. Produced via immunoSEQ multiplex PCR; TCRdb's table is partial and in-frame only. In the table there are 130,000 to 150,000 clones, 6.9% of which are singletons. These data come from a study of beta chain features in type 1 diabetes. Overall study results and limits: VDJ junctions in type 1 diabetes patients carried more deletions and fewer insertions. There was a moderate but significant shortening of TCRB CDR3s in all four CD4+ subsets of Type 1 diabetes patients.

Trimming cost V 5 bases and J 1 base; bases outside gene matches: 5. Germline loops: CDR1 PRHDT, CDR2 FYEKMQ (reference sequence). The CDR3 runs 18 residues. This TCR was sampled from a woman between 25 and 40 years old in good health. Source material: central memory CD4+ T cells from blood. This chain uses TRBV13 with TRBJ2-6, with TRBD2 identical over 13 bases. CDR3 nucleotides: TGTGCCAGCAGCAAGGGACTAGCGGGGAAATCTGGGGCCAACGTCCTGACTTTC. Amino acids: CASSKGLAGKSGANVLTF.